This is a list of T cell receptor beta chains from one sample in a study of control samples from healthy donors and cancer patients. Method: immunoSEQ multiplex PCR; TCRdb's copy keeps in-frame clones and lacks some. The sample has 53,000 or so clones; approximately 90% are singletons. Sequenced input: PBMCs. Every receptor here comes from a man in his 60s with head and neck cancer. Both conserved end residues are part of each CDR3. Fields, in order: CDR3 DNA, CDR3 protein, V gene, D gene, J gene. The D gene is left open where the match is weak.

CDR3nt: TGTGCCAGCAGCCGAGGACAAGGACACACTGAAGCTTTCTTT
CDR3aa: CASSRGQGHTEAFF
v_gene: TRBV6-5
d_gene: NA
j_gene: TRBJ1-1

CDR3nt: TGTGCCAGCAGCTTAGCGGCGGTTTACAATGAGCAGTTCTTC
CDR3aa: CASSLAAVYNEQFF
v_gene: TRBV7-9
d_gene: NA
j_gene: TRBJ2-1

CDR3nt: TGTGCCAGCAGCTTTGGGGGGCCCCAAGAGACCCAGTACTTC
CDR3aa: CASSFGGPQETQYF
v_gene: TRBV5-4
d_gene: NA
j_gene: TRBJ2-5

CDR3nt: TGTGCCAGCAGCTTGGACGATGAAAAACTGTTTTTT
CDR3aa: CASSLDDEKLFF
v_gene: TRBV5-4
d_gene: NA
j_gene: TRBJ1-4

CDR3nt: TGTGCCAGCAGCTTACTGGCCGCCGGGAATGAGCAGTTCTTC
CDR3aa: CASSLLAAGNEQFF
v_gene: TRBV7-3
d_gene: NA
j_gene: TRBJ2-1

CDR3nt: TGTGCCAGCAGTTCCCGAGGTAGCCCAGGAAACACCATATATTTT
CDR3aa: CASSSRGSPGNTIYF
v_gene: TRBV6-5
d_gene: NA
j_gene: TRBJ1-3

CDR3nt: TGTGCCTATGCGGCCGAGGGACGGACCGGGGAGCTGTTTTTT
CDR3aa: CAYAAEGRTGELFF
v_gene: TRBV2
d_gene: NA
j_gene: TRBJ2-2

CDR3nt: TGTGCCAGTAGTAGTCGACAGGGGAGTTGGACTGAAGCTTTCTTT
CDR3aa: CASSSRQGSWTEAFF
v_gene: TRBV19
d_gene: TRBD1
j_gene: TRBJ1-1

CDR3nt: TGTGCCAACAGCCTAGGGACAGACACAGATACGCAGTATTTT
CDR3aa: CANSLGTDTDTQYF
v_gene: TRBV7-3
d_gene: TRBD1
j_gene: TRBJ2-3

CDR3nt: TGTGCCAGCAGTAGGGCAGGGGGATTTGGCTATGGCTACACCTTC
CDR3aa: CASSRAGGFGYGYTF
v_gene: TRBV6-5
d_gene: TRBD1
j_gene: TRBJ1-2